A selection of T cell receptor beta chains follows, all from one sample in a study of T cell repertoires in cytomegalovirus infection. TCRdb ran MiXCR on the reads and lists one entry per CDR3 protein. This table has around 130,000 distinct CDR3 sequences, roughly 9% appearing once. Material: PBMCs. All receptors derive from a human donor in good health (CMV status not recorded). Some clones in this sample may be carry-over from other donors' samples. The CDR3 runs from the conserved cysteine through the conserved F or W. A D gene is named only where the DNA matches it firmly. Where a row states a size, it is once, few, many or the class of an expanded clone; other rows omit it.

size: few; J: TRBJ2-2; D: TRBD2; V: TRBV5-1; DNA: TGCGCCAGCAGCCCCCGGGGGGGATCGAACACCGGGGAGCTGTTTTTT; CDR3: CASSPRGGSNTGELFF
size: .; J: TRBJ1-1; D: .; V: TRBV2; DNA: TGTGCCAGCAGTGAAATTTTAGGCGCTTTCTTT; CDR3: CASSEILGAFF
size: many; J: TRBJ2-1; D: TRBD2; V: TRBV7-2; DNA: TGTGCCAGCAGCTTACCGAGGACTAGTAGCAATGAGCAGTTCTTC; CDR3: CASSLPRTSSNEQFF
size: many; J: TRBJ2-2; D: TRBD2; V: TRBV20-1; DNA: TGCAGTGCTAGACTAGCGGGGGCCCTGAACACCGGGGAGCTGTTTTTT; CDR3: CSARLAGALNTGELFF
size: many; J: TRBJ1-4; D: .; V: TRBV6-6; DNA: TGTGCCAGCAGTTACGGGCAGGGTATTGAAAAACTGTTTTTT; CDR3: CASSYGQGIEKLFF
size: few; J: TRBJ2-1; D: .; V: TRBV10-3; DNA: TGTGCCATCAGTGAGTCCGGTAGGCCCCATGAGCAGTTCTTC; CDR3: CAISESGRPHEQFF
size: many; J: TRBJ2-1; D: TRBD2; V: TRBV6-6; DNA: TGTGCCAGCAGACCCCGGACTAGCGGGGGGATCGATGAGCAGTTCTTC; CDR3: CASRPRTSGGIDEQFF
size: many; J: TRBJ2-7; D: .; V: TRBV6-6; DNA: TGTGCCAGCATCGCGGACGTCTCCTACGAGCAGTACTTC; CDR3: CASIADVSYEQYF
size: many; J: TRBJ2-1; D: TRBD2; V: TRBV7-2; DNA: TGTGCCAGCAGCTTAGGGTCTAGCGGGGGGGTTGAGCAGTTCTTC; CDR3: CASSLGSSGGVEQFF
size: .; J: TRBJ1-4; D: .; V: TRBV11-2; DNA: TGTGCCAGCAGCTTAGGAGAGGGGGGGAATGAAAAACTGTTTTTT; CDR3: CASSLGEGGNEKLFF
size: many; J: TRBJ2-3; D: TRBD2; V: TRBV6-6; DNA: TGTGCCATCCCGGGACTAGCGGCAGATACGCAGTATTTT; CDR3: CAIPGLAADTQYF
size: .; J: TRBJ2-5; D: .; V: TRBV11-3; DNA: TGTGCCAGCAGCTTGGGCGGTTGGACGGACCAAGAGACCCAGTACTTC; CDR3: CASSLGGWTDQETQYF
size: few; J: TRBJ2-5; D: TRBD1; V: TRBV2; DNA: TGTGCCAGCACCGCACAGGGGAGAGAAGAGACCCAGTACTTC; CDR3: CASTAQGREETQYF
size: many; J: TRBJ1-1; D: TRBD1; V: TRBV12-3/TRBV12-4; DNA: TGTGCCAGCAGTTTTATGAGGACAGGGGACACTGAAGCTTTCTTT; CDR3: CASSFMRTGDTEAFF
size: many; J: TRBJ2-3; D: TRBD2; V: TRBV5-6; DNA: TGTGCCAGCAGCTTGGTCGGCGGGGGGGCCGCAGATACGCAGTATTTT; CDR3: CASSLVGGGAADTQYF
size: few; J: TRBJ1-1; D: .; V: TRBV14; DNA: TGTGCCAGCAGCCACTTGGAAAACAGTGAAGCTTTCTTT; CDR3: CASSHLENSEAFF
size: .; J: TRBJ2-3; D: TRBD2; V: TRBV6-6; DNA: TGTGCCAGCAGCATACTAGCGGGGGGGCCCGGAGATACGCAGTATTTT; CDR3: CASSILAGGPGDTQYF
size: many; J: TRBJ1-1; D: TRBD1; V: TRBV7-3; DNA: TGTGCCAGCAGCTTACAGGGGACAGGAACCACTGAAGCTTTCTTT; CDR3: CASSLQGTGTTEAFF
size: many; J: TRBJ2-4; D: TRBD2; V: TRBV12-3/TRBV12-4; DNA: TGTGCCAGCAGTCCCGGGACTAGCGGGACGGGGGCCAAAAACATTCAGTACTTC; CDR3: CASSPGTSGTGAKNIQYF
size: .; J: TRBJ2-3; D: TRBD2; V: TRBV29-1; DNA: TGCAGCGTACAAGCGGGGGGGCGGACAGATACGCAGTATTTT; CDR3: CSVQAGGRTDTQYF
size: many; J: TRBJ1-3; D: .; V: TRBV6-5; DNA: TGTGCCAGCAGTACCCTGCAGGGGCGGGCGAACACCATATATTTT; CDR3: CASSTLQGRANTIYF
size: many; J: TRBJ1-3; D: .; V: TRBV12-3/TRBV12-4; DNA: TGTGCCAGCAGTTTAAGGAGGGCTACTGGAAACACCATATATTTT; CDR3: CASSLRRATGNTIYF
size: many; J: TRBJ2-3; D: .; V: TRBV15; DNA: TGTGCCACCAGCAGAGATGGGAGCACAGATACGCAGTATTTT; CDR3: CATSRDGSTDTQYF
size: many; J: TRBJ1-1; D: .; V: TRBV7-3; DNA: TGTGCCAGCAGCTCCCTGGGGGGTTTAAATGAAGCTTTCTTT; CDR3: CASSSLGGLNEAFF
size: .; J: TRBJ1-5; D: .; V: TRBV2; DNA: TGTGCCAGCAGTGAAAGGGGGAGCAATCAGCCCCAGCATTTT; CDR3: CASSERGSNQPQHF
size: .; J: TRBJ1-1; D: .; V: TRBV20-1; DNA: TGCAGTGCTAACCCAGGGAACACTGAAGCTTTCTTT; CDR3: CSANPGNTEAFF
size: .; J: TRBJ2-7; D: .; V: TRBV19; DNA: TGTGCCAGTAGTGGCTCTCCTACCTACGAGCAGTACTTC; CDR3: CASSGSPTYEQYF
size: many; J: TRBJ1-3; D: .; V: TRBV7-9; DNA: TGTGCCAGCAGCCCAGAGGGATATTTT; CDR3: CASSPEGYF
size: many; J: TRBJ2-3; D: .; V: TRBV7-2; DNA: TGTGCCAGCAGCCGACCCCAGTCCTCCCTTATCACAGATACGCAGTATTTT; CDR3: CASSRPQSSLITDTQYF
size: many; J: TRBJ2-1; D: TRBD1; V: TRBV7-2; DNA: TGTGCCAGCAGCTTAGTAGGGGGACAGGGGCACTACAATGAGCAGTTCTTC; CDR3: CASSLVGGQGHYNEQFF
size: few; J: TRBJ1-4; D: .; V: TRBV14; DNA: TGTGCCAGCAGCGAACGATTACAGGCACCAACTAATGAAAAACTGTTTTTT; CDR3: CASSERLQAPTNEKLFF
size: few; J: TRBJ2-7; D: .; V: TRBV5-5; DNA: TGTGCCAGCAGCTTGCAGGGCGATGGGACCTACGAGCAGTACTTC; CDR3: CASSLQGDGTYEQYF
size: many; J: TRBJ2-3; D: TRBD2; V: TRBV7-8; DNA: TGTGCCAGCAGCTTAGTGAGTAGCGGGGGCACAGATACGCAGTATTTT; CDR3: CASSLVSSGGTDTQYF
size: few; J: TRBJ1-5; D: .; V: TRBV15; DNA: TGTGCCACCAGCAGAGAGGACACACCCTATAGCAATCAGCCCCAGCATTTT; CDR3: CATSREDTPYSNQPQHF
size: few; J: TRBJ2-1; D: .; V: TRBV2; DNA: TGTGCCAGCAGCGTGACCGGGCCATTCAATGAGCAGTTCTTC; CDR3: CASSVTGPFNEQFF
size: .; J: TRBJ1-4; D: .; V: TRBV19; DNA: TGTGCCAGTAGTATGATCGGTGAAAAACTGTTTTTT; CDR3: CASSMIGEKLFF
size: many; J: TRBJ2-5; D: TRBD2; V: TRBV20-1; DNA: TGCAGTGCTAGAGATCACATGCTAGCGGGCGGAGGACTCCAAGAGACCCAGTACTTC; CDR3: CSARDHMLAGGGLQETQYF
size: many; J: TRBJ2-1; D: TRBD2; V: TRBV5-1; DNA: TGCGCCAGCAGCTCCCTCGGACTAGCGGCCTACAATGAGCAGTTCTTC; CDR3: CASSSLGLAAYNEQFF
size: many; J: TRBJ1-1; D: .; V: TRBV6-1; DNA: TGTGCCAGCAGCCCATGGTTGGGGGGCAGGGGCACTGAAGCTTTCTTT; CDR3: CASSPWLGGRGTEAFF
size: .; J: TRBJ1-6; D: .; V: TRBV4-1; DNA: TGTGCCAGCAGCCAAGAGGATTCCCTAAATTCACCCCTCCACTTT; CDR3: CASSQEDSLNSPLHF
size: many; J: TRBJ2-3; D: TRBD2; V: TRBV7-3; DNA: TGTGCCAGCAGCGAGACTAGCGGGGGGGGCACAGATACGCAGTATTTT; CDR3: CASSETSGGGTDTQYF
size: many; J: TRBJ2-1; D: .; V: TRBV19; DNA: TGTGCCAGTAGTACACCGCGAGGGCAGGGGACGAGACTCAATGAGCAGTTCTTC; CDR3: CASSTPRGQGTRLNEQFF
size: many; J: TRBJ2-7; D: .; V: TRBV12-3/TRBV12-4; DNA: TGTGCCAGCAGTTATTGGGGTTACGAGCAGTACTTC; CDR3: CASSYWGYEQYF
size: few; J: TRBJ2-3; D: .; V: TRBV10-3; DNA: TGTGCCATCAGTGAAGGGGGGGGATCGGGGGATACGCAGTATTTT; CDR3: CAISEGGGSGDTQYF
size: .; J: TRBJ2-7; D: TRBD1; V: TRBV19; DNA: TGTGCCAGTAGCCCGACAGGGGGGTCCTACGAGCAGTACTTC; CDR3: CASSPTGGSYEQYF